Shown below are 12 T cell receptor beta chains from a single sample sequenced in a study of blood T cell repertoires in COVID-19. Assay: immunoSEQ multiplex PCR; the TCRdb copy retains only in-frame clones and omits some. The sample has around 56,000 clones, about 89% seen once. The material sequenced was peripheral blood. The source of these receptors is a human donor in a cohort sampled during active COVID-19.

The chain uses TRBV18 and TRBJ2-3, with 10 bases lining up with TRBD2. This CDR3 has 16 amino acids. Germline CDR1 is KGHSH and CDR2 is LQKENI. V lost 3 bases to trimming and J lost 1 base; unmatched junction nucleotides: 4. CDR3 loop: CASSPLTSGGTDTQYF. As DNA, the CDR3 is TGTGCCAGCTCACCGTTAACTAGCGGGGGCACAGATACGCAGTATTTT. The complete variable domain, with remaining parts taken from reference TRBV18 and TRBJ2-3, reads NAGVMQNPRHLVRRRGQEARLRCSPMKGHSHVYWYRQLPEEGLKFMVYLQKENIIDESGMPKERFSAEFPKEGPSILRIQQVVRGDSAAYFCASSPLTSGGTDTQYFGPGTRLTVL.

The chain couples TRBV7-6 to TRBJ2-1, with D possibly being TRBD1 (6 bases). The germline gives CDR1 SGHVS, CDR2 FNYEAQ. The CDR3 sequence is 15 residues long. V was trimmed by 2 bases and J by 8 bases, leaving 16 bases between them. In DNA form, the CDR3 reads TGTGCCAGCAGCTTACTGGCAGGGGAGTTGGATGAGCAGTTCTTC. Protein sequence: CASSLLAGELDEQFF.

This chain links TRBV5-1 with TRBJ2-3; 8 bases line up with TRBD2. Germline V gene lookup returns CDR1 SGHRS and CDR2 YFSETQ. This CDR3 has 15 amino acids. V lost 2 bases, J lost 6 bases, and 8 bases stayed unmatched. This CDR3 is CASSFSGGAGDTQYF. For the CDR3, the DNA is TGCGCCAGCAGCTTTTCCGGGGGGGCCGGGGATACGCAGTATTTT.

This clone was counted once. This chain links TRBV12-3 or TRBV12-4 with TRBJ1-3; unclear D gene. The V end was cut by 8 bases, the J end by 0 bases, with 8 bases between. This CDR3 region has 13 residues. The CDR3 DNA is TGTGCCAGCGAGAGGGCCTCTGGAAACACCATATATTTT. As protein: CASERASGNTIYF.

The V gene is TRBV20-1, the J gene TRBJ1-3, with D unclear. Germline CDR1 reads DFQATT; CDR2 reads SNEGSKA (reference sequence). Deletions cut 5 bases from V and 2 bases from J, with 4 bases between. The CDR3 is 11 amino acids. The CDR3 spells CSAATGNTIYF. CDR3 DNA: TGCAGTGCTGCTACTGGAAACACCATATATTTT.

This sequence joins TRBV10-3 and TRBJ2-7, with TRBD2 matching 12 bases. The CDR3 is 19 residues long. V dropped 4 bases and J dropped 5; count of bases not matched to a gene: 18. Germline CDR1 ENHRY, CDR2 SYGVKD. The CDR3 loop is CAISGWGASGGAVQNEQYF. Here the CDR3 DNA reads TGTGCCATCAGTGGATGGGGGGCTAGCGGGGGGGCCGTTCAGAACGAGCAGTACTTC.

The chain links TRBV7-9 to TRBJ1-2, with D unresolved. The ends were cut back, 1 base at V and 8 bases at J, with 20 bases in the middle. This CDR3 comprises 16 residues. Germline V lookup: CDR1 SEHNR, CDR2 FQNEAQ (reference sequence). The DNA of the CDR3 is TGTGCCAGCAGCTTAGAAGTCCCTAGGCCCCACGGGGGCTACACCTTC. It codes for CASSLEVPRPHGGYTF.

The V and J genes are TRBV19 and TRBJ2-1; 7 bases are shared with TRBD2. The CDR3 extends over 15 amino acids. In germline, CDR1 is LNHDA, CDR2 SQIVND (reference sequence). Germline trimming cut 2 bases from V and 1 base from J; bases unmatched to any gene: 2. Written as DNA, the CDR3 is TGTGCCAGTAGTATAAGGCGGGGGTCCTACAATGAGCAGTTCTTC. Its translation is CASSIRRGSYNEQFF.

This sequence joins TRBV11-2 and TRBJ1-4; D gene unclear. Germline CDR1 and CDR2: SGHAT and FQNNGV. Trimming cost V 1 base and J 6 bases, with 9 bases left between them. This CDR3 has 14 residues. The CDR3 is CASSLGPVYEKLFF. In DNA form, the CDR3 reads TGTGCCAGCAGCTTAGGGCCAGTTTATGAAAAACTGTTTTTT.

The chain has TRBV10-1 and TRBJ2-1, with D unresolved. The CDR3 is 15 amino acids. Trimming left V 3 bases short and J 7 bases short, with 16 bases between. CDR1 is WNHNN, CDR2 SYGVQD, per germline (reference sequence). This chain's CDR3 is CASSELPALRNEQFF. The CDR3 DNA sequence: TGCGCCAGCAGTGAATTACCCGCCCTTCGGAATGAGCAGTTCTTC.

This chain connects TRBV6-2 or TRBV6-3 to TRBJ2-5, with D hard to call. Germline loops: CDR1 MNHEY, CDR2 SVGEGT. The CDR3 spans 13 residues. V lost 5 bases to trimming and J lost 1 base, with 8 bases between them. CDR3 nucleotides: TGTGCCAGCAGTCCCTCCTCCCAAGAGACCCAGTACTTC. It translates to CASSPSSQETQYF.

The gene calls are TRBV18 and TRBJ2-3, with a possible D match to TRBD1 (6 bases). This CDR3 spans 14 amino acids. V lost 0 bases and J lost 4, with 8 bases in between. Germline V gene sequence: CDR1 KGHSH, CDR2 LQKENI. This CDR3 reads CASSPPNRADTQYF. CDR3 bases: TGTGCCAGCTCACCACCGAACAGGGCAGATACGCAGTATTTT.